These T cell receptor beta chains were read from a single sample in a study of T cell responses to AZD1222 COVID-19 vaccine. Only in-frame clones appear in the TCRdb table, and some are missing; sequencing was by immunoSEQ multiplex PCR. The sample holds 110,000 to 150,000 clones, 70% to 90% seen once. The sequenced sample was peripheral blood, obtained 28 days after the second AZD1222 dose. The receptor set was obtained from an adult who received the AZD1222 COVID-19 vaccine. Each CDR3 is given with its conserved first and last residue. Fields, in order: V gene, D gene, J gene, clone size, CDR3 DNA, CDR3 protein. A D gene is named only where the DNA matches it firmly. For some rows the clone size is stated as once, few or many, or as a class when expanded; others skip it.

V: TRBV5-1
D: .
J: TRBJ1-3
size: .
DNA: TGCGCCAGCAGCTTGGTTCCTGAGCCTGGAAACACCATATATTTT
CDR3: CASSLVPEPGNTIYF

V: TRBV12-3/TRBV12-4
D: TRBD1
J: TRBJ1-3
size: .
DNA: TGTGCCAGCAGAGGGACAGGGGGAAACACCATATATTTT
CDR3: CASRGTGGNTIYF

V: TRBV11-1
D: .
J: TRBJ1-2
size: once
DNA: TGTGCCAGCAGCAAGACGGGTAGCGACTATGGCTACACCTTC
CDR3: CASSKTGSDYGYTF

V: TRBV7-8
D: .
J: TRBJ2-1
size: .
DNA: TGTGCCAGCAGCTTATATCGGTTCAGCTCCTACAATGAGCAGTTCTTC
CDR3: CASSLYRFSSYNEQFF

V: TRBV7-9
D: TRBD1
J: TRBJ1-6
size: .
DNA: TGTGCCAGCAGCCCCGAGGGGGCATATTCACCCCTCCACTTT
CDR3: CASSPEGAYSPLHF

V: TRBV19
D: .
J: TRBJ1-5
size: .
DNA: TGTGCCAGTAGTAGCGACAGCTTCAATCAGCCCCAGCATTTT
CDR3: CASSSDSFNQPQHF

V: TRBV19
D: TRBD2
J: TRBJ2-3
size: .
DNA: TGTGCCAGTACGGAGCGGGGGGAGAGCACAGATACGCAGTATTTT
CDR3: CASTERGESTDTQYF

V: TRBV5-8
D: .
J: TRBJ2-7
size: .
DNA: TGTGCCAGCTACTTTACAAGTCGAGCGTCCGAGCAGTACTTC
CDR3: CASYFTSRASEQYF

V: TRBV4-1
D: TRBD2
J: TRBJ2-5
size: .
DNA: TGCGCCAGCAGCCAACTAGCGGGAGGAGTAGAGACCCAGTACTTC
CDR3: CASSQLAGGVETQYF

V: TRBV5-3
D: .
J: TRBJ2-1
size: .
DNA: TGTGCCAGAAGACCTTTAGGGGCCTACAATGAGCAGTTCTTC
CDR3: CARRPLGAYNEQFF

V: TRBV5-1
D: .
J: TRBJ2-1
size: .
DNA: TGCGCCAGCAGCTTGGGCCCTAGTAGCAATGAGCAGTTCTTC
CDR3: CASSLGPSSNEQFF

V: TRBV6-5
D: .
J: TRBJ1-5
size: .
DNA: TGTGCCAGCATCGTTGCGGGGGAGGGAGCCCAGCATTTT
CDR3: CASIVAGEGAQHF